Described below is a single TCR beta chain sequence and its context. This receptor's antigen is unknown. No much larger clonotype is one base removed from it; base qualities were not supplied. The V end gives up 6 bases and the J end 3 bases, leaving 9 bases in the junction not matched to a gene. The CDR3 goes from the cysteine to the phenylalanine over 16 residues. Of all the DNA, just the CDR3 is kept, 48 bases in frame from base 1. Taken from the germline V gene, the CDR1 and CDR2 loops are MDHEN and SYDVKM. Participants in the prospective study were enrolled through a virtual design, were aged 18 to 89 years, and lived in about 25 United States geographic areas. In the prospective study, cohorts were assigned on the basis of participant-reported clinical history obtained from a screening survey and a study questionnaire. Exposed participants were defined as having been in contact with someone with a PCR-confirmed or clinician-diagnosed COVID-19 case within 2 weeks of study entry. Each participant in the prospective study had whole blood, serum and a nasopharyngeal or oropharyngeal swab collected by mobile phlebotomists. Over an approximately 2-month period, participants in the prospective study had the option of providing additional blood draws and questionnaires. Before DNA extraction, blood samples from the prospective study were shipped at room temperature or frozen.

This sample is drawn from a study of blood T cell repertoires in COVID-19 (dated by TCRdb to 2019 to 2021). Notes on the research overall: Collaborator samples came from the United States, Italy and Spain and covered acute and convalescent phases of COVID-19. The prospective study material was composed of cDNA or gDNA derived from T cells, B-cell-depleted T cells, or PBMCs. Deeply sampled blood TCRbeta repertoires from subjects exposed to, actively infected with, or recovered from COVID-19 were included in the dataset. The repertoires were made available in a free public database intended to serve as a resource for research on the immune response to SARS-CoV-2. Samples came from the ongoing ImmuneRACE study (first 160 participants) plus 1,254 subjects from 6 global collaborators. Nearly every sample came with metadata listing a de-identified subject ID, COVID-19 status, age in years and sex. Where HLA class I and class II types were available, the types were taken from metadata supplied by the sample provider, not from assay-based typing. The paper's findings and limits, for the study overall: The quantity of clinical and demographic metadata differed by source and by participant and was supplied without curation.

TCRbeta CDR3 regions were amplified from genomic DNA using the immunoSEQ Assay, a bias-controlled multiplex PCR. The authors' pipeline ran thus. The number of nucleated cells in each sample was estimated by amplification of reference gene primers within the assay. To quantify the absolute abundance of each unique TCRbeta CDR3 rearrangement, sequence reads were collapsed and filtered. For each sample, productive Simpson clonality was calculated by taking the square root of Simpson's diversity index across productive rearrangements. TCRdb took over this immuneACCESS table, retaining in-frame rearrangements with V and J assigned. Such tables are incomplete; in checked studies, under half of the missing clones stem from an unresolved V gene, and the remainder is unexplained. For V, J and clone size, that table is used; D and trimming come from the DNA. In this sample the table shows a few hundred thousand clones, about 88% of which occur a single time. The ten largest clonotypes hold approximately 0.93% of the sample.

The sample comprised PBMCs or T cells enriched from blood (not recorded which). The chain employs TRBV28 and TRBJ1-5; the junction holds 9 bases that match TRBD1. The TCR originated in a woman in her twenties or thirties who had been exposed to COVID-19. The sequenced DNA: TGTGCCAGCAGCCCCTATGGGACAGGGTTCAATCAGCCCCAGCATTTT. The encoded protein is CASSPYGTGFNQPQHF.